A selection of T cell receptor beta chains follows, all from one sample in a study of cytomegalovirus exposure and HLA in healthy donors. This table comes from immunoSEQ multiplex PCR, and its TCRdb copy is limited to in-frame clones, with some not included. The repertoire holds 90,000 or so clones, 65% seen once, with under 6% in the top ten. Material: PBMCs. The origin of the receptors is a boy between 10 and 17 years old in good health and CMV-seropositive. CDR3s include the opening cysteine and the closing phenylalanine or tryptophan. Fields, in order: J gene, CDR3 length, clone size, V gene, D gene, CDR3 protein, CDR3 DNA. The D gene is left open where the match is weak. A row's size may be missing; if present it is once, few, many or a size class.

TRBJ1-4,16,-,TRBV5-4,TRBD1,CASSLARAGGREKLFF,TGTGCCAGCAGCTTGGCGAGGGCAGGGGGACGGGAAAAACTGTTTTTT
TRBJ2-1,17,-,TRBV7-9,TRBD2,CASSPNPGTGGPDEQFF,TGTGCCAGCAGCCCAAATCCCGGCACGGGGGGGCCAGATGAGCAGTTCTTC
TRBJ1-1,15,-,TRBV7-6,TRBD1,CASSPRTGAYTEAFF,TGTGCCAGCAGCCCCAGGACAGGGGCGTACACTGAAGCTTTCTTT
TRBJ1-1,15,-,TRBV15,TRBD1,CATSYRTGLGTEAFF,TGTGCCACCAGCTACCGGACAGGATTGGGCACTGAAGCTTTCTTT
TRBJ1-3,15,few,TRBV9,-,CASSASESSGNTIYF,TGTGCCAGCAGCGCTTCCGAGTCATCAGGAAACACCATATATTTT
TRBJ1-3,14,-,TRBV5-1,-,CASSFGGAGNTIYF,TGCGCCAGCAGCTTTGGGGGGGCTGGAAACACCATATATTTT
TRBJ2-3,16,-,TRBV9,TRBD2,CASSLTTSGDTDTQYF,TGTGCCAGCAGCCTGACTACTAGCGGCGACACAGATACGCAGTATTTT
TRBJ2-3,16,-,TRBV7-2,TRBD2,CASSQRLAGAHSAQYF,TGTGCCAGCAGCCAGCGACTAGCGGGGGCCCATAGTGCGCAGTATTTT
TRBJ1-2,16,-,TRBV19,-,CASKEQALLGRYGYTF,TGTGCCAGTAAGGAACAGGCCCTACTCGGTCGATATGGCTACACCTTC
TRBJ2-7,16,-,TRBV6-1,-,CASSEAGAAHRYEQYF,TGTGCCAGCAGTGAAGCTGGTGCGGCCCACCGCTACGAGCAGTACTTC
TRBJ2-5,14,few,TRBV7-3,TRBD1,CASSPKGGKETQYF,TGTGCCAGCAGCCCTAAAGGGGGCAAGGAGACCCAGTACTTC
TRBJ2-7,12,-,TRBV7-6,TRBD2,CASSRREHEQYF,TGTGCCAGCAGTCGGCGGGAGCACGAGCAGTACTTC
TRBJ2-1,14,-,TRBV2,-,CASMMTSSYNEQFF,TGTGCCAGCATGATGACTAGCTCCTACAATGAGCAGTTCTTC
TRBJ1-1,13,few,TRBV29-1,-,CSVEVGGYTEAFF,TGCAGCGTTGAAGTGGGGGGTTACACTGAAGCTTTCTTT
TRBJ1-1,14,once,TRBV5-5,-,CASSWQYLNTEAFF,TGTGCCAGCAGCTGGCAGTACCTGAACACTGAAGCTTTCTTT
TRBJ2-3,15,-,TRBV27,TRBD1,CASSPGTGVTDTQYF,TGTGCCAGCAGTCCAGGGACAGGGGTTACAGATACGCAGTATTTT
TRBJ1-2,16,-,TRBV15,TRBD1,CATSRGVQGAGYGYTF,TGTGCCACCAGCAGAGGAGTGCAGGGGGCTGGCTATGGCTACACCTTC
TRBJ2-1,16,once,TRBV7-8,-,CASRLALGVSYNEQFF,TGTGCCAGCAGGTTAGCCCTAGGGGTCTCCTACAATGAGCAGTTCTTC
TRBJ2-7,15,-,TRBV19,TRBD1,CASSIRDRAFSEQYF,TGTGCCAGTAGTATTCGCGACAGGGCCTTCTCCGAGCAGTACTTC
TRBJ2-1,15,-,TRBV27,TRBD2,CASRNRDYTYNEQFF,TGTGCCAGCAGAAACCGGGACTACACCTACAATGAGCAGTTCTTC
TRBJ1-2,13,-,TRBV6-6,-,CASSLRRDYGYTF,TGTGCCAGCAGCCTTCGACGGGACTATGGCTACACCTTC
TRBJ2-3,15,-,TRBV7-2,-,CASRLGGHSTDTQYF,TGTGCCAGCAGGCTGGGGGGTCACTCCACAGATACGCAGTATTTT
TRBJ2-1,14,few,TRBV5-1,TRBD2,CASSAAGDSNEQFF,TGCGCCAGCAGTGCAGCGGGAGATAGCAATGAGCAGTTCTTC
TRBJ1-1,15,-,TRBV5-1,-,CASSLGYREGTEAFF,TGCGCCAGCAGCTTGGGGTACAGGGAGGGCACTGAAGCTTTCTTT